These T cell receptor beta chains were read from a single sample in a study of blood T cell repertoires in COVID-19. Sequencing used immunoSEQ multiplex PCR; TCRdb keeps in-frame clones, though not all of them. Altogether roughly 210,000 clones are present, approximately 81% being singletons, with the ten largest covering 10% to 13%. The sample consisted of peripheral blood. These receptors were taken from an elderly woman with COVID-19, enrolled during active disease. CDR3s include the opening cysteine and the closing phenylalanine or tryptophan. A D gene is named only where the DNA matches it firmly. The size entry is marked missing in some rows and otherwise reads once, few, many or a size class.

clone_size	d_call	v_call	j_call	cdr3_aa	cdr3_nt
-	-	TRBV6-6	TRBJ2-7	CASSYPKTGGQDEQYF	TGTGCCAGCAGTTACCCGAAAACGGGGGGCCAAGACGAGCAGTACTTC
-	-	TRBV5-4	TRBJ1-1	CASSLATGSHTEAFF	TGTGCCAGCAGCTTGGCAACAGGTTCCCACACTGAAGCTTTCTTT
-	TRBD1	TRBV5-8	TRBJ1-1	CASSLHRGKGEAFF	TGTGCCAGCAGCTTGCACAGGGGGAAAGGTGAAGCTTTCTTT
-	-	TRBV7-2	TRBJ1-1	CASSLIPGRGVEAFF	TGTGCCAGCAGCTTAATTCCAGGGAGGGGTGTTGAAGCTTTCTTT
few	-	TRBV6-2/TRBV6-3	TRBJ1-1	CASSYSRARGTEAFF	TGTGCCAGCAGTTACTCAAGGGCGCGGGGCACTGAAGCTTTCTTT
-	TRBD2	TRBV4-3	TRBJ2-7	CASSQDLAGGLLSYEQYF	TGCGCCAGCAGCCAAGACCTCGCGGGGGGCCTACTCTCCTACGAGCAGTACTTC
-	-	TRBV7-3	TRBJ2-7	CASSQTGGGFYEQYF	TGTGCCAGCAGCCAAACAGGGGGAGGGTTCTACGAGCAGTACTTC
few	-	TRBV2	TRBJ1-1	CASSETGRVLSF	TGTGCCAGCAGTGAAACAGGGAGAGTACTCTCTTTT
-	-	TRBV12-3/TRBV12-4	TRBJ1-5	CASGMGGNQPQHF	TGTGCCAGCGGGATGGGAGGCAATCAGCCCCAGCATTTT
-	-	TRBV5-1	TRBJ2-3	CASSPEQRTDTQYF	TGCGCCAGCAGCCCAGAACAACGCACAGATACGCAGTATTTT
few	-	TRBV7-6	TRBJ2-5	CASSQNTGKGQETQYF	TGTGCCAGCAGCCAAAACACAGGGAAGGGACAAGAGACCCAGTACTTC
-	TRBD1	TRBV11-3	TRBJ1-1	CASSLDSRRGRGNTEAFF	TGTGCCAGCAGCTTAGATAGTAGGAGGGGGCGAGGGAACACTGAAGCTTTCTTT
-	TRBD2	TRBV2	TRBJ2-3	CASSESGGASINTQYF	TGTGCCAGCAGTGAATCCGGGGGGGCCTCTATAAATACGCAGTATTTT
-	-	TRBV27	TRBJ1-2	CASSSAGMGGYTF	TGTGCCAGCAGTTCGGCGGGTATGGGTGGCTACACCTTC
-	-	TRBV7-2	TRBJ1-5	CASSLETGINQPQHF	TGTGCCAGCAGCTTGGAGACAGGAATCAATCAGCCCCAGCATTTT